The sequence of this TCR beta chain was determined in a study of cytomegalovirus exposure and HLA in healthy donors. Regarding the study as a whole: When the data were analyzed later, several of the most significant clusters appeared to be linked to common viral pathogens.

Per germline, CDR1 SGHVS and CDR2 FQNEAQ. CDR3 length: 16 amino acids. Trimming took 0 bases from V and 1 from J, leaving 12 bases between them. The count of this clone is one. Antigen specificity is unknown. The study ran its PCR with 60 Vbeta and 13 Jbeta primers. Original analysis: Counted up in a later analysis, unique TCR beta chains came to about 80 million, with around 12 million shared. Assay used: immunoSEQ multiplex PCR; TCRdb lists only in-frame clones, some missing. D and trimming come from the DNA, and the V and J calls and clone size come from that table. The table has about 200,000 clones, about 86% seen once; the top ten hold 0.31%.

The V call is TRBV7-8, the J call TRBJ1-1; D remains unclear. The sequence was collected from a young woman in good health and CMV-seronegative. The source material was PBMCs. The CDR3 bases are TGTGCCAGCAGCTTAGCGCGTCTCCGGGGGAACACTGAAGCTTTCTTT. This sequence encodes CASSLARLRGNTEAFF.